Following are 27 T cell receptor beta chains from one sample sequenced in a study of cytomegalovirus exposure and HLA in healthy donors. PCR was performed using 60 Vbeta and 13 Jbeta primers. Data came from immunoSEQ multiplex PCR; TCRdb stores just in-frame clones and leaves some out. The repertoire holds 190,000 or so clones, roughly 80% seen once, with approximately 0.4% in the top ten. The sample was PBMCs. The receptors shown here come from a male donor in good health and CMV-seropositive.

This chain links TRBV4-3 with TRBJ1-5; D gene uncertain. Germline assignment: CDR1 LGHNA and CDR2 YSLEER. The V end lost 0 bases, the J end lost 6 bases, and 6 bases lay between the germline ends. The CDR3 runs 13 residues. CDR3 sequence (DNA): TGCGCCAGCAGCCAAGATCTGAGTCAGCCCCAGCATTTT. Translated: CASSQDLSQPQHF.

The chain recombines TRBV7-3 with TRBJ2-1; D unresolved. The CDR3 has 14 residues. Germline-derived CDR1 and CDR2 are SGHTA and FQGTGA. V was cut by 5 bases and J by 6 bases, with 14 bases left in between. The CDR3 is CASSPEVVANEQFF. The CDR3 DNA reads TGTGCCAGCAGCCCCGAGGTAGTTGCCAATGAGCAGTTCTTC.

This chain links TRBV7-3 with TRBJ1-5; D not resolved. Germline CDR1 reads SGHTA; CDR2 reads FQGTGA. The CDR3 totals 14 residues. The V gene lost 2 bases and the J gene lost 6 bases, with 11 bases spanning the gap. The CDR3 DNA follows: TGTGCCAGCAGCTTACGGGGAGGGAGTCAGCCCCAGCATTTT. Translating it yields CASSLRGGSQPQHF.

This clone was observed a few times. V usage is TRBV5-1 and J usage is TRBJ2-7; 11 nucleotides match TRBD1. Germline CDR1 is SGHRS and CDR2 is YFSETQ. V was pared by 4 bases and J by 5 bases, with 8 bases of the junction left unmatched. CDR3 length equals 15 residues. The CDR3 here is CASSRTGQGVHEQYF. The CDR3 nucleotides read TGCGCCAGCAGCCGAACGGGACAGGGGGTCCACGAGCAGTACTTC.

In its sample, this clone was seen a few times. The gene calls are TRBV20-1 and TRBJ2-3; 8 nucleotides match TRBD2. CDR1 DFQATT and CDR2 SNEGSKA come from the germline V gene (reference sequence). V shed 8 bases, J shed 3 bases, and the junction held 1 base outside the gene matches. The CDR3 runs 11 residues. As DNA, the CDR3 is TGCAGTCGGGAGGGTACAGATACGCAGTATTTT. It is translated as CSREGTDTQYF.

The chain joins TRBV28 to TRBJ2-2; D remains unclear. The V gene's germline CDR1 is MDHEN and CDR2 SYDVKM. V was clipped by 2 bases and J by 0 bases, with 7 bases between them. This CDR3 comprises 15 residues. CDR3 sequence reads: CASSLGRTNTGELFF. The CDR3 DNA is TGTGCCAGCAGTTTAGGCAGAACGAACACCGGGGAGCTGTTTTTT.

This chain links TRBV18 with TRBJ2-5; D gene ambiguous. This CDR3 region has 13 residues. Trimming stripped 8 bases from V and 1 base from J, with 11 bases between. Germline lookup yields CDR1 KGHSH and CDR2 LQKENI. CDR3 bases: TGTGCCAGCACGCGTGGTGCCCAAGAGACCCAGTACTTC. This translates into CASTRGAQETQYF. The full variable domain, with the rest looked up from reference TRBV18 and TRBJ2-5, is NAGVMQNPRHLVRRRGQEARLRCSPMKGHSHVYWYRQLPEEGLKFMVYLQKENIIDESGMPKERFSAEFPKEGPSILRIQQVVRGDSAAYFCASTRGAQETQYFGPGTRLLVL.

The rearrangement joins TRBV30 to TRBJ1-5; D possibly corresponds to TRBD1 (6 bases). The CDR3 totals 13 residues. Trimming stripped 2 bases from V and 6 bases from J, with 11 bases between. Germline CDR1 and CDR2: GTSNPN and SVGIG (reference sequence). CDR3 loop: CAWSRGGRQPQHF. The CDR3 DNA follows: TGTGCCTGGAGTAGGGGGGGGCGTCAGCCCCAGCATTTT.

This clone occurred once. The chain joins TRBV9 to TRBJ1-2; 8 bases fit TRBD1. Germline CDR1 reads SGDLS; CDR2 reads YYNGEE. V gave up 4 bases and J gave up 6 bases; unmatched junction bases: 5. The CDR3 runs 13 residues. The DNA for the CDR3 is TGTGCCAGCAGCAGACAGGGGAGTGATGGCTACACCTTC. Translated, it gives CASSRQGSDGYTF. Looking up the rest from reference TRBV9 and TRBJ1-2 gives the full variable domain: DSGVTQTPKHLITATGQRVTLRCSPRSGDLSVYWYQQSLDQGLQFLIQYYNGEERAKGNILERFSAQQFPDLHSELNLSSLELGDSALYFCASSRQGSDGYTFGSGTRLTVV.

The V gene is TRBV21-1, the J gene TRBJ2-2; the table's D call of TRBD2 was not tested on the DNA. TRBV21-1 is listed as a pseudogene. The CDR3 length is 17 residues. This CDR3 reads CASSSGTSGTNTGELFF. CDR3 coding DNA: TGTGCCAGCAGCTCTGGGACTAGCGGGACAAACACCGGGGAGCTGTTTTTT.

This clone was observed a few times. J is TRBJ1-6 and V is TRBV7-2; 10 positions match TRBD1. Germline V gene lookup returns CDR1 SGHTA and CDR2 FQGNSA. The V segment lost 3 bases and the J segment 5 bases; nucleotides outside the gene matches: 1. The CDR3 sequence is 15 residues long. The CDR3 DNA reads TGTGCCAGCAGCTTGGACAGGGGGGATAATTCACCCCTCCACTTT. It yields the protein CASSLDRGDNSPLHF.

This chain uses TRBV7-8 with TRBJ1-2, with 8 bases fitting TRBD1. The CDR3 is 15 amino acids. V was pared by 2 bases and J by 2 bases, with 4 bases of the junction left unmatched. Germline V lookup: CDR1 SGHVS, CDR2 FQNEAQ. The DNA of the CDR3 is TGTGCCAGCAGCTTAAGGACAGGGAAAAACTATGGCTACACCTTC. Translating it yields CASSLRTGKNYGYTF.

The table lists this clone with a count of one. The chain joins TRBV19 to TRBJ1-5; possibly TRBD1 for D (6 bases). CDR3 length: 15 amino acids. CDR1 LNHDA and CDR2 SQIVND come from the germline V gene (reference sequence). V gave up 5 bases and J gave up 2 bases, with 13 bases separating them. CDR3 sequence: CASSRTGYGNQPQHF. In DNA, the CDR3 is TGTGCCAGTAGTCGAACAGGGTATGGCAATCAGCCCCAGCATTTT.

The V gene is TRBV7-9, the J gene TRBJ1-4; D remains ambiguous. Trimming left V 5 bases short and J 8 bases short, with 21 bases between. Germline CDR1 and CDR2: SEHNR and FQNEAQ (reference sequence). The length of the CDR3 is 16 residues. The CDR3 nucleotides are TGTGCCAGCAGCCCTTTAACGCCCGGGAGCGAAGAAAAACTGTTTTTT. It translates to CASSPLTPGSEEKLFF.

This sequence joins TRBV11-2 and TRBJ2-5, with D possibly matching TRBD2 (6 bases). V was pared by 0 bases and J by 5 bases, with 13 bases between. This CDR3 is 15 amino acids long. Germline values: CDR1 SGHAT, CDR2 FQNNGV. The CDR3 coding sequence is TGTGCCAGCAGCTTAGACTTGACTAGGCGGGAGACCCAGTACTTC. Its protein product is CASSLDLTRRETQYF.

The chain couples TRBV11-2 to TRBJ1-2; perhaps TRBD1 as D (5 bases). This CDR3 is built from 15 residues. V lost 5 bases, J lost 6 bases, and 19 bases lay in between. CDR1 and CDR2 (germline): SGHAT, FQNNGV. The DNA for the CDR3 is TGTGCCAGCAGCCCCCGACCGGACACAGTGGATGGCTACACCTTC. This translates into CASSPRPDTVDGYTF.

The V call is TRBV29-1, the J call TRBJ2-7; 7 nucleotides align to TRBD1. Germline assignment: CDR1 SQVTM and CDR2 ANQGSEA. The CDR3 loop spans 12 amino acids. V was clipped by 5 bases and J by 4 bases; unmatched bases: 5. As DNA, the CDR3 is TGCAGCGTTAAGGGGGCACTGTACGAGCAGTACTTC. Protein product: CSVKGALYEQYF.

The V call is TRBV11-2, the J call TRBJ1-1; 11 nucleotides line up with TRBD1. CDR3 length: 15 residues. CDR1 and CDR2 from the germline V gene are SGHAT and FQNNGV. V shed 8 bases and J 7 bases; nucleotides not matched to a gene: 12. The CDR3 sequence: CASGGQGGRGGEAFF. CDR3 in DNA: TGTGCCAGCGGGGGACAGGGGGGCCGAGGGGGTGAAGCTTTCTTT.

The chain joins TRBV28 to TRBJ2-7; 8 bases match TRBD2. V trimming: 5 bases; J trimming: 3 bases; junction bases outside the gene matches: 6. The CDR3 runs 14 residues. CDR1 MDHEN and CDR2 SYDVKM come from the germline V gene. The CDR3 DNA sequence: TGTGCCAGCAGTCCCCCGGGGGGGCTCTACGAGCAGTACTTC. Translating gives CASSPPGGLYEQYF.

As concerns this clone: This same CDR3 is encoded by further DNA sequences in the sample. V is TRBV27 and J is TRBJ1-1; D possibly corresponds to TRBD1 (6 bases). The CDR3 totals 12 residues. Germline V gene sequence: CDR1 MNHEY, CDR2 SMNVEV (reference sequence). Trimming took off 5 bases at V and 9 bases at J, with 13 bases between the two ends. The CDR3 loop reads CASSMTGGKAFF. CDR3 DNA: TGTGCCAGCAGTATGACGGGGGGCAAAGCTTTCTTT.

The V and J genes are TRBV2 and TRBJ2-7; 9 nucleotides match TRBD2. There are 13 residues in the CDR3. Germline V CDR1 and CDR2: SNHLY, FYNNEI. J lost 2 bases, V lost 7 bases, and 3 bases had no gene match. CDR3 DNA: TGTGCCAGCAATGCGGGAGGGACCTACGAGCAGTACTTC. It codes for CASNAGGTYEQYF.

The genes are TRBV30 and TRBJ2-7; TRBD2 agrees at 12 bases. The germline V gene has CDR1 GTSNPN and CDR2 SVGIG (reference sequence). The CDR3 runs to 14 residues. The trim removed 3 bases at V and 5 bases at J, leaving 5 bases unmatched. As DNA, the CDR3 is TGTGCCTGGAGGCTAGCGGGAGGGCCCCACGAGCAGTACTTC. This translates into CAWRLAGGPHEQYF.

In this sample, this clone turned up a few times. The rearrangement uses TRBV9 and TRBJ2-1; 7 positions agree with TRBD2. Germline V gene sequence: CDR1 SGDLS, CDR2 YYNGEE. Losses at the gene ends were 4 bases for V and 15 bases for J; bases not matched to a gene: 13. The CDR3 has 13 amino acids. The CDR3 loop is CASSPSVGLWGFF. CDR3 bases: TGTGCCAGCAGCCCCTCAGTGGGACTATGGGGGTTCTTC. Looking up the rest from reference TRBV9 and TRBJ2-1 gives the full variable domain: DSGVTQTPKHLITATGQRVTLRCSPRSGDLSVYWYQQSLDQGLQFLIQYYNGEERAKGNILERFSAQQFPDLHSELNLSSLELGDSALYFCASSPSVGLWGFFGPGTRLTVL.

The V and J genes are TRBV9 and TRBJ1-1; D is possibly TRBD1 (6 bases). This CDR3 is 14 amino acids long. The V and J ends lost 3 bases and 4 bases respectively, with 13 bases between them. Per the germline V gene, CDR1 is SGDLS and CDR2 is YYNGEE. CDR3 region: CASSANREGTEAFF. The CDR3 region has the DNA TGTGCCAGCAGCGCCAACAGGGAGGGCACTGAAGCTTTCTTT.

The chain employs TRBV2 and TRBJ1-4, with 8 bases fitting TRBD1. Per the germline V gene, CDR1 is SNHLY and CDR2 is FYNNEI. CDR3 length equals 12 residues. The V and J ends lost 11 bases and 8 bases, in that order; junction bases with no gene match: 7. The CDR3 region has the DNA TGTGCCGGAGGGACAGGTGTCGAAAAACTGTTTTTT. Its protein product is CAGGTGVEKLFF.

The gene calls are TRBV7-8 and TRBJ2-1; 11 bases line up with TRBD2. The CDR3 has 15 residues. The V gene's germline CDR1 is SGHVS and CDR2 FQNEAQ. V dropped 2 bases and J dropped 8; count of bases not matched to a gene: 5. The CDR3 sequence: CASSLFLAGGDEQFF. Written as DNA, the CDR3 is TGTGCCAGCAGCTTATTTCTAGCGGGGGGCGATGAGCAGTTCTTC.

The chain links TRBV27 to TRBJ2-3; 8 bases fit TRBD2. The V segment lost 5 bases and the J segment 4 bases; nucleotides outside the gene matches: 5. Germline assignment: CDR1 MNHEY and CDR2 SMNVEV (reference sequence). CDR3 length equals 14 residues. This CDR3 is CASSPRTSSDTQYF. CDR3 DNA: TGTGCCAGCAGTCCTCGGACTAGCTCAGATACGCAGTATTTT.